This T cell receptor beta chain was recovered during a study of cytomegalovirus exposure and HLA in healthy donors. Findings of the study overall: Sequencing likely caused a cluster of highly shared sequence variants. In vitro, three CMV-associated chains proved specific for CMV antigens. Later on, a genetic analysis was performed. It linked a missense variant in DCLRE1C with V- and J-gene trimming of TCR beta.

The CDR3 is made up of 15 amino acids. Per germline, CDR1 SNHLY and CDR2 FYNNEI. V was clipped by 6 bases and J by 7 bases, with 16 bases between them. This clone was counted a single time. The antigen is unknown. The PCR employed 60 Vbeta primers together with 13 Jbeta primers. Some clones are missing from TCRdb's copy, which holds only in-frame ones; the method was immunoSEQ multiplex PCR. The data contain more than 95,000 clones, 64% of them singletons. The gene calls are TRBV2 and TRBJ1-6; no clear D. This sequence was found in a man aged 55 to 70 in good health and CMV-seronegative. Source material: PBMCs. The CDR3 loop reads CASRVSRGLNSPLHF. The CDR3, as DNA: TGTGCCAGCAGAGTTTCCCGGGGTCTGAATTCACCCCTCCACTTT.